The rows below give T cell receptor beta chains drawn from one sample of a study of CD8 T cells in Susac syndrome. Via MiXCR, TCRdb re-called the immunoSEQ multiplex PCR reads, giving one row per CDR3 protein. The sample yields some 200,000 distinct CDR3 sequences, around 95% seen once. Specimen: CD8+ T cells from PBMCs. The receptors derive from a human donor with Susac syndrome. Each CDR3 is given with its conserved first and last residue. A D gene is named only where the DNA matches it firmly. For some rows the clone size is stated as once, few or many, or as a class when expanded; others skip it.

cdr3_aa cdr3_nt v_call d_call j_call clone_size
CSVDGGSGTGELFF TGCAGCGTTGATGGGGGTTCGGGCACCGGGGAGCTGTTTTTT TRBV29-1 . TRBJ2-2 .
CASSPGSHTEAFF TGCGCCAGCAGCCCCGGGTCGCACACTGAAGCTTTCTTT TRBV5-1 . TRBJ1-1 .
CATSDVDSNQPQHF TGTGCCACCAGTGATGTGGACAGCAATCAGCCCCAGCATTTT TRBV24-1 . TRBJ1-5 .
CASSLQQMSSMNTEAFF TGTGCCAGCAGCTTACAACAGATGAGCTCCATGAACACTGAAGCTTTCTTT TRBV7-3 . TRBJ1-1 once
CAWSVVTSTDTQYF TGTGCCTGGAGTGTAGTCACGAGCACAGATACGCAGTATTTT TRBV30 . TRBJ2-3 .
CASSPGDRVSYGYTF TGTGCCAGCAGCCCAGGAGACAGGGTTTCGTATGGCTACACCTTC TRBV7-6 TRBD1 TRBJ1-2 .
CASSLSGSEQETQYF TGTGCCAGCAGTTTATCGGGCAGTGAGCAAGAGACCCAGTACTTC TRBV27 . TRBJ2-5 .
CASSTYLAGKEETQYF TGTGCCAGCAGCACGTATCTAGCGGGGAAAGAAGAGACCCAGTACTTC TRBV7-8 TRBD2 TRBJ2-5 .
CASSGALYNSPLHF TGTGCCAGCTCAGGGGCCCTCTATAATTCACCCCTCCACTTT TRBV5-6 . TRBJ1-6 .
CASSEYGIRSEKLFF TGTGCCAGCAGTGAATATGGCATTCGGAGCGAAAAACTGTTTTTT TRBV25-1 . TRBJ1-4 .
CASSLEVEETQYF TGCGCCAGCAGCTTGGAAGTGGAAGAGACCCAGTACTTC TRBV5-1 . TRBJ2-5 .
CASSVGGELQETQYF TGTGCCAGCAGTGTCGGGGGGGAACTCCAAGAGACCCAGTACTTC TRBV6-6 TRBD2 TRBJ2-5 .
CASSLDTSGRGTDTQYF TGCGCCAGCAGCTTGGACACTAGCGGGAGGGGAACAGATACGCAGTATTTT TRBV5-1 TRBD2 TRBJ2-3 once
CASSPVSGELSYEQYF TGTGCCAGCAGTCCGGTCAGCGGGGAACTATCCTACGAGCAGTACTTC TRBV27 TRBD2 TRBJ2-7 .
CASSLTGTNQPQHF TGTGCCAGCAGTTTGACAGGGACCAATCAGCCCCAGCATTTT TRBV27 TRBD1 TRBJ1-5 .
CASSSTFTGIGTDTQYF TGTGCCAGCAGTTCCACCTTCACAGGGATAGGCACAGATACGCAGTATTTT TRBV13 . TRBJ2-3 .
CASTPGLGNNQPQHF TGTGCCAGCACCCCCGGACTAGGGAACAATCAGCCCCAGCATTTT TRBV2 . TRBJ1-5 .
CASSQVGRSYNEQFF TGTGCCAGCAGCCAAGTCGGGAGGAGCTACAATGAGCAGTTCTTC TRBV3-1 TRBD2 TRBJ2-1 .
CASSATGSGKEAFF TGTGCCAGCAGCGCCACCGGGTCGGGGAAAGAAGCTTTCTTT TRBV9 . TRBJ1-1 .
CASSVGTSVFPNTGELFF TGTGCCAGCAGCGTTGGGACTAGCGTTTTCCCTAACACCGGGGAGCTGTTTTTT TRBV9 TRBD2 TRBJ2-2 .
CASSYSRGVDEQYF TGTGCCAGCAGTTATTCTAGGGGAGTCGACGAGCAGTACTTC TRBV6-5 . TRBJ2-7 once
CASSSDRVDSPLHF TGCGCCAGCAGCTCGGACAGGGTGGATTCACCCCTCCACTTT TRBV5-1 TRBD1 TRBJ1-6 .
CASSGLEEAFYEQYF TGTGCCAGCAGCGGACTTGAGGAGGCATTCTACGAGCAGTACTTC TRBV11-2 . TRBJ2-7 .
CASSYTGGDTEAFF TGTGCCAGCAGTTACACGGGAGGGGACACTGAAGCTTTCTTT TRBV6-5 . TRBJ1-1 .
CASSTVFDTEAFF TGTGCCAGCTCTACCGTATTTGACACTGAAGCTTTCTTT TRBV18 . TRBJ1-1 once
CASARSAGYNEQFF TGTGCCAGCGCCCGAAGCGCGGGGTACAATGAGCAGTTCTTC TRBV7-9 . TRBJ2-1 once
CASSLATGSYGYTF TGTGCCAGCAGCTTAGCTACAGGGAGCTATGGCTACACCTTC TRBV13 . TRBJ1-2 once
CASSQLTSGHTGELFF TGTGCCAGCAGCCAGCTGACTAGCGGGCACACCGGGGAGCTGTTTTTT TRBV5-6 TRBD2 TRBJ2-2 .
CASSQDDQGEQFF TGCGCCAGCAGCCAAGATGATCAGGGTGAGCAGTTCTTC TRBV4-1 . TRBJ2-1 .
CASSVGRATNEKLFF TGTGCCAGCAGCGTAGGGCGAGCAACTAATGAAAAACTGTTTTTT TRBV9 . TRBJ1-4 .
CASSLSGSGGGNEQFF TGTGCCAGCAGCCTCAGTGGGAGCGGAGGCGGCAATGAGCAGTTCTTC TRBV27 . TRBJ2-1 .
CASSLTGLDYGYTF TGTGCCAGCAGCTTGACGGGACTTGACTATGGCTACACCTTC TRBV11-2 . TRBJ1-2 .
CASSFNREKTEAFF TGTGCCAGCTCATTTAACAGGGAGAAAACTGAAGCTTTCTTT TRBV18 . TRBJ1-1 .
CSAIRTGDVYGYTF TGCAGTGCTATAAGGACAGGGGACGTCTATGGCTACACCTTC TRBV20-1 TRBD1 TRBJ1-2 .
CASSSELALGTDTQYF TGTGCCAGCAGTTCAGAGCTAGCCCTAGGCACAGATACGCAGTATTTT TRBV27 . TRBJ2-3 .
CASSVAHTGELFF TGTGCCAGCAGCGTAGCTCACACCGGGGAGCTGTTTTTT TRBV9 . TRBJ2-2 .
CSAPSPSGDSYEQYF TGCAGTGCTCCCTCACCTAGCGGGGACTCCTACGAGCAGTACTTC TRBV20-1 TRBD2 TRBJ2-7 once
CASSGQAKETQYF TGTGCCAGCAGTGGGCAGGCTAAAGAGACCCAGTACTTC TRBV2 . TRBJ2-5 .
CSAATQGQGELYGYTF TGCAGTGCTGCGACCCAAGGGCAGGGGGAACTCTATGGCTACACCTTC TRBV20-1 TRBD1 TRBJ1-2 .
CASRDREDTEAFF TGTGCCAGTCGGGACAGGGAGGACACTGAAGCTTTCTTT TRBV6-6 TRBD1 TRBJ1-1 .
CASRSGKSSYNEQFF TGCGCCAGCAGAAGCGGGAAGAGCTCCTACAATGAGCAGTTCTTC TRBV5-1 TRBD2 TRBJ2-1 .
CASSPGPEGDIQYF TGCGCCAGCAGCCCCGGGCCCGAGGGAGACATTCAGTACTTC TRBV5-1 . TRBJ2-4 .
CASGLADSYEQYF TGTGCCAGCGGACTAGCCGACTCCTACGAGCAGTACTTC TRBV27 TRBD2 TRBJ2-7 .
CASSGAGGSYEQYF TGTGCCAGCAGCGGCGCAGGGGGCTCCTACGAGCAGTACTTC TRBV4-2 TRBD1 TRBJ2-7 .
CAGTPGDVETQYF TGTGCCGGGACTCCAGGGGACGTAGAGACCCAGTACTTC TRBV2 . TRBJ2-5 once
CAWSVSLSLNSPLHF TGTGCCTGGAGTGTAAGTTTGTCGCTAAATTCACCCCTCCATTTT TRBV30 . TRBJ1-6 .
CASSPGDYPYEQYF TGTGCCAGCAGCCCTGGGGACTACCCCTACGAGCAGTACTTC TRBV7-2 TRBD2 TRBJ2-7 .
CASSLSGRDTIYF TGTGCCAGCAGCTTATCAGGGAGGGACACCATATATTTT TRBV13 . TRBJ1-3 .
CASSLEGLAASDEQFF TGTGCCAGCAGCTTAGAGGGACTAGCGGCCTCGGATGAGCAGTTCTTC TRBV7-8 TRBD2 TRBJ2-1 .
CASSPRLYNEQFF TGTGCCAGCAGTCCAAGACTGTACAATGAGCAGTTCTTC TRBV28 . TRBJ2-1 once
CASSRTGGGEQYF TGTGCCAGCAGCCGAACGGGTGGAGGCGAGCAGTACTTC TRBV7-9 . TRBJ2-7 .
CASSTGGSTEAFF TGTGCCAGTAGTACAGGGGGGTCCACTGAAGCTTTCTTT TRBV19 TRBD1 TRBJ1-1 .
CASSPDGNQPQHF TGTGCCAGCAGCCCCGATGGCAATCAGCCCCAGCATTTT TRBV12-3/TRBV12-4 . TRBJ1-5 .
CASSSWTGDTEAFF TGTGCCAGTAGTTCGTGGACAGGGGACACTGAAGCTTTCTTT TRBV19 TRBD1 TRBJ1-1 .
CASSFYRTYEQYF TGTGCCAGCAGCTTTTACAGAACCTACGAGCAGTACTTC TRBV5-6 . TRBJ2-7 .